This T cell receptor (beta chain) was captured by sequencing in a study of OX40 agonist ivuxolimab in advanced cancers. Background for the entire study: Ivuxolimab, which targeted the costimulatory receptor OX40 (CD134), was an agonistic, fully human IgG2 monoclonal antibody. The paper reports the monotherapy dose-escalation portion (N of about 52 patients) of the phase I ivuxolimab trial. Of the 50 to 55 dose-escalation patients, hepatocellular carcinoma was present in around 20, melanoma in around 15, renal cell carcinoma in 9 and head and neck cancer in 9. Patients were allowed to have had prior anti-PD-1, anti-PD-L1 or anti-CTLA-4 therapy, and approximately 40% of the dose-escalation patients had previously received checkpoint inhibitors. Intravenous ivuxolimab was administered to patients every 2 weeks at six dose levels: 0.01, 0.1, 0.3, 1.5, 3 and 10 mg/kg. Three dose-escalation patients achieved partial responses, one with hepatocellular carcinoma and two with cutaneous melanoma. In the dose-escalation cohort, 65% to 85% of patients were male, and the mean age was around 65 years with a range of roughly 20 to 80. Peripheral TCRbeta sequencing was intended to test whether TCR sequence diversity was altered and clonal T-cell expansion was caused by ivuxolimab. Results the study describes overall, beyond this receptor: Low levels of normalized T-cell clonal expansion were also shown by some nonresponding patients. Which antigens the clonally expanded peripheral T cells were specific for was not determined. Clonal expansion of both CD4+ and CD8+ blood T cells was observed from baseline to week 6 at doses 0.1 to 3.0 mg/kg. In partial responders in the 0.1-3.0 mg/kg groups, normalized peripheral clonal expansion was found to be among the lowest, especially among CD8+ T cells. On average, CD8+ T cells showed more expanded clones than CD4+ T cells after ivuxolimab.

On this clone itself: Its binding antigen is unknown. No clone much larger than this one lies a single base away; base qualities are absent.

For sequencing of the TCRbeta CDR3 region, genomic DNA was extracted from the sorted cells. The immunoSEQ Assay was used to sequence the TCRbeta CDR3 regions. The source is immuneACCESS, and TCRdb retained only in-frame sequences with V and J called. Part of the clones is not carried over; for the studies checked, unresolved V genes explain less than half of this, and the remainder is unexplained. Across this sample there are some 73,000 clones, with more than 85% seen only once. The ten largest clones add up to about 8% of the sample. Reading from cysteine to phenylalanine, the CDR3 counts 17 amino acids. Only CDR3 DNA remains: 51 bases, in frame from the first base. The germline V gene yields SGHRS for CDR1 and YFSETQ for CDR2. The trim is 0 bases for V and 0 bases for J, with a gap of 15 bases between the germline ends. Patients with a history of autoimmune disease or receiving systemic immunosuppression were excluded from the trial. Peripheral blood for TCR sequencing was collected from all dose cohorts at baseline, on cycle 4 day 1, and on cycle 7 day 1. Samples were obtained from an open-label, multicenter, first-in-human phase I dose-escalation trial of ivuxolimab. Adults with locally advanced or metastatic melanoma, renal cell, hepatocellular, or head and neck squamous cell carcinoma were enrolled in the trial. Before TCR sequencing, CD4+ T cells and CD8+ T cells were sorted from peripheral blood as separate populations.

The clonotype originates from an adult with an advanced solid tumor such as melanoma, head and neck, liver or kidney cancer. This receptor chain uses TRBV5-1 and TRBJ1-2; the D gene lacks a confident call. Here the sequenced sample was CD4+ or CD8+ T cells sorted from blood, taken in a trial of the OX40 agonist ivuxolimab. The base sequence is TGCGCCAGCAGCTTGGAACCTCAAGACAACTCTAACTATGGCTACACCTTC. The resulting protein is CASSLEPQDNSNYGYTF.